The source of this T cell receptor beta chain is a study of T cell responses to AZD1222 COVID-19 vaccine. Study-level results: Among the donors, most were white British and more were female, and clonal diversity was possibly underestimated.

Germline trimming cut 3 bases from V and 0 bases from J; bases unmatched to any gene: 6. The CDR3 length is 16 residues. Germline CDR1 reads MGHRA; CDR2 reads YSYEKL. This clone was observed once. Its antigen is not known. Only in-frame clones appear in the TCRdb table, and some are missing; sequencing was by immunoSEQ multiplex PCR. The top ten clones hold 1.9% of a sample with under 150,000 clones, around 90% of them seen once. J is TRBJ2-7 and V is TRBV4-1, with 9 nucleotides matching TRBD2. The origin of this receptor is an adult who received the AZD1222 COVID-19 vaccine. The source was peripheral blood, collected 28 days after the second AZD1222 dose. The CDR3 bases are TGCGCCAGCAGCCAGGAGACTAGCGGATTCTCCTACGAGCAGTACTTC. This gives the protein CASSQETSGFSYEQYF.